The T cell receptor beta chain under discussion was sequenced for a study of beta chain features in type 1 diabetes. Study outcomes and limitations: Within patients, naive, central memory and Treg TCRB repertoires seemed more similar than within healthy donors. Shortening that was moderate but significant affected the TCRB CDR3s of Type 1 diabetes patients in all four CD4+ subsets.

Of the isolated RNA, all was reverse transcribed, and so the sequenced material was expressed TCRB transcripts. Some 3.6 million reads on average were seen across naive, central memory and regulatory T cell samples. Assay: immunoSEQ multiplex PCR; the TCRdb copy retains only in-frame clones and omits some. Of around 150,000 clones in the sample, around 10% were seen once. This clone was observed a few times. Its antigen is as yet unknown. A read error may produce the germline difference seen at one junction end. Germline V gene sequence: CDR1 SGHRS, CDR2 YFSETQ. This CDR3 is built from 14 residues. The sequence was collected from a man aged 25 to 45 with type 1 diabetes. The specimen was central memory CD4+ T cells from blood. The chain uses TRBV5-1 and TRBJ2-1, with a possible D match to TRBD2 (6 bases). The CDR3 reads CASSLWDSNNEQFF. In nucleotides, the CDR3 is TGCGCCAGCAGCCTATGGGACTCCAACAATGAGCAGTTCTTC. The variable domain in full, completed from reference TRBV5-1 and TRBJ2-1, reads KAGVTQTPRYLIKTRGQQVTLSCSPISGHRSVSWYQQTPGQGLQFLFEYFSETQRNKGNFPGRFSGRQFSNSRSEMNVSTLELGDSALYLCASSLWDSNNEQFFGPGTRLTVL.